This T cell receptor beta chain originates from a study of CD8 T cells in ankylosing spondylitis. Study-level points and caveats: Characteristic of ankylosing spondylitis blood, it appeared, was a TCR beta motif comprising fewer than 10 highly homologous variants. Disease-associated clones were reportedly significantly overrepresented in matched ankylosing spondylitis synovial fluid. Clones that were linked to disease were CD8+ and were relatively rare in peripheral blood.

Worth noting for this clonotype: Its antigen is currently unknown.

Making use of molecular barcodes, quantitative 5'-RACE generated TCR beta libraries. TCRdb independently ran MiXCR on the 5' RACE reads; one entry per CDR3 protein. The sample includes 290,000 or so distinct CDR3 sequences, roughly 20% of them seen just once. Germline assignment: CDR1 LNHDA and CDR2 SQIVND (reference sequence). The length of the CDR3 is 12 residues. V lost 8 bases and J 5 bases, leaving 10 bases between the germline ends. This sequence joins TRBV19 and TRBJ1-5; D is unresolved. Sequencing was performed on blood, either unsorted or a sorted T cell fraction (not recorded which). This receptor was obtained from a female donor with ankylosing spondylitis or in good health (not recorded which). Written as DNA, the CDR3 is TGTGCCAGTGGGCAGCTCGATCAGCCCCAGCATTTT. Its translation: CASGQLDQPQHF.